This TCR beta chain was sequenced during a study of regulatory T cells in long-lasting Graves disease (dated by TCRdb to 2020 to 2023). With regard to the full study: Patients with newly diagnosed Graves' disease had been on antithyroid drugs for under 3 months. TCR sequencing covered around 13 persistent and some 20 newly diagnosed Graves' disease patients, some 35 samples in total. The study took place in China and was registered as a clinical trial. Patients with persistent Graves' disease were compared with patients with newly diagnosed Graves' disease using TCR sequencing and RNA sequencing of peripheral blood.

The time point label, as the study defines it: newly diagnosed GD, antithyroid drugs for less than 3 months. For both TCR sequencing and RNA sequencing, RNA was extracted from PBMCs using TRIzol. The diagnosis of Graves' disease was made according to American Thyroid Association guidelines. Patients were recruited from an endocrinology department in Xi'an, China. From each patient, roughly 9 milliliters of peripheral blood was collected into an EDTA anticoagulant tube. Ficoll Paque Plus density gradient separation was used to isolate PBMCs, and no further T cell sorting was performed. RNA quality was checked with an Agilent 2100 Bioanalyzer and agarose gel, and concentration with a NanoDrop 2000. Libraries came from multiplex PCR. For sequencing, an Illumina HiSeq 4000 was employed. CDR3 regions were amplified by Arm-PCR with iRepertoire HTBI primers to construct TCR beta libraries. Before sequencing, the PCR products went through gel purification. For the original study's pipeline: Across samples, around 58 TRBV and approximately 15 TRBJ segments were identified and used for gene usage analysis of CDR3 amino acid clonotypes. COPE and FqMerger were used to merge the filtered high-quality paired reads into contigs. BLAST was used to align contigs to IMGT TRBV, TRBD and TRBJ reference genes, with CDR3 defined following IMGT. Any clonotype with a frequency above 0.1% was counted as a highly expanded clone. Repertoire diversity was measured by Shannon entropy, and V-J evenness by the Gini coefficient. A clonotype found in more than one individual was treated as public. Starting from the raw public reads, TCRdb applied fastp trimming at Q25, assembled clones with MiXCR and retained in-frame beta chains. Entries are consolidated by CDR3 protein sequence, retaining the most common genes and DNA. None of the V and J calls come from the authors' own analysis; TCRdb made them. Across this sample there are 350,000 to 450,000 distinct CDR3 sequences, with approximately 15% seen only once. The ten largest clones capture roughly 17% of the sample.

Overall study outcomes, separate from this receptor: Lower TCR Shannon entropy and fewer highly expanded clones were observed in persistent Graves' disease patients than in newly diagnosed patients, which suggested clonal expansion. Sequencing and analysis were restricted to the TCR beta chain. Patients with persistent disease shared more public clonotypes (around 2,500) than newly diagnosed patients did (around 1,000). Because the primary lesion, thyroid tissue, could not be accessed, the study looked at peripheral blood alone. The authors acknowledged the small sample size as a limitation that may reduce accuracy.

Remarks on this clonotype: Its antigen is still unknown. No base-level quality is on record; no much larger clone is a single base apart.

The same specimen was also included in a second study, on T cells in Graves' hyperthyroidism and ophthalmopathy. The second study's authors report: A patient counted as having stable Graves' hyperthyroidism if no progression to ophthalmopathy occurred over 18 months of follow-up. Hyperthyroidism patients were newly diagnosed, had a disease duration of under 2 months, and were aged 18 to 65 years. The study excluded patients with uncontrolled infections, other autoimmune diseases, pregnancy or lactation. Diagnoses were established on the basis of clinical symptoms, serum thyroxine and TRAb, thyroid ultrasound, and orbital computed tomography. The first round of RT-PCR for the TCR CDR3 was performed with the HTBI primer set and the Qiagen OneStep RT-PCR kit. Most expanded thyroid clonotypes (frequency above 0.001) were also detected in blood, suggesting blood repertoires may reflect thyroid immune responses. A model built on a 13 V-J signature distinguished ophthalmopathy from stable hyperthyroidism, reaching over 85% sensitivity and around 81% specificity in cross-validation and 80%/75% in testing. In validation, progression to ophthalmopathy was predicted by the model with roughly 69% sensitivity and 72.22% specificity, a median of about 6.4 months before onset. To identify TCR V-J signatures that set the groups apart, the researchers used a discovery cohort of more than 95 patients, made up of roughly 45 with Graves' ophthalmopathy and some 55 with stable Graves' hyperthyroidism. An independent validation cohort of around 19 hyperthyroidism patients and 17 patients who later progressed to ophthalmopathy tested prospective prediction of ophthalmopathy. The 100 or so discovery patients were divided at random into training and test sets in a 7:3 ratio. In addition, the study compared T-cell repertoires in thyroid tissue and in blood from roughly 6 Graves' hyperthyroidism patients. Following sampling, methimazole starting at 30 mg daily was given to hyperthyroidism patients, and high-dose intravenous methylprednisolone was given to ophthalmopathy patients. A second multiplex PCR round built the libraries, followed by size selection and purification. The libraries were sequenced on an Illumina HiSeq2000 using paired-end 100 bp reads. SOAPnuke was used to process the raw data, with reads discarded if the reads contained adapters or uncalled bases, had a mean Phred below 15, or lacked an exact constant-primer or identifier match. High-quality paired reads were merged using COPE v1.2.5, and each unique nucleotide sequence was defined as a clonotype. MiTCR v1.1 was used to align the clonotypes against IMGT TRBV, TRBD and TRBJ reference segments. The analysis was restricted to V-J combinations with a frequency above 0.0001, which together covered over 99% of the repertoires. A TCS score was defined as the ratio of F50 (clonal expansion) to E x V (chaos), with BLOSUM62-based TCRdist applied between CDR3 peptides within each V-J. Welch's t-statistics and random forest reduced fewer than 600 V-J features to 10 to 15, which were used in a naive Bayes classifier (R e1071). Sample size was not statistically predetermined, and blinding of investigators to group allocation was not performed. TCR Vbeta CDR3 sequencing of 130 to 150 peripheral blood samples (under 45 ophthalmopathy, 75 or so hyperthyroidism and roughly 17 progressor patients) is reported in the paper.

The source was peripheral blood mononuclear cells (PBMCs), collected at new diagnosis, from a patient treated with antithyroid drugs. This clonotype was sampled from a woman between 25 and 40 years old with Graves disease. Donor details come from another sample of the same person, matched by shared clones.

The DNA reads as follows: TGTGCCAGCATCCCAACTAGTTCGGCTGAGACCCAGTACTTC. Translated, this gives CASIPTSSAETQYF. In this chain, TRBV6-2 or TRBV6-3 is recombined with TRBJ2-5; possibly the D gene is TRBD2, per 5 matching bases. The CDR3 has 14 amino acids, counting the end cysteine and phenylalanine. Only the CDR3 portion is preserved as DNA: 42 bases, with reading frame beginning at the first base. The germline ends are 17 bases apart after V is trimmed by 7 bases and J by 5 bases. Reading the germline V gene gives CDR1 MNHEY and CDR2 SVGEGT.